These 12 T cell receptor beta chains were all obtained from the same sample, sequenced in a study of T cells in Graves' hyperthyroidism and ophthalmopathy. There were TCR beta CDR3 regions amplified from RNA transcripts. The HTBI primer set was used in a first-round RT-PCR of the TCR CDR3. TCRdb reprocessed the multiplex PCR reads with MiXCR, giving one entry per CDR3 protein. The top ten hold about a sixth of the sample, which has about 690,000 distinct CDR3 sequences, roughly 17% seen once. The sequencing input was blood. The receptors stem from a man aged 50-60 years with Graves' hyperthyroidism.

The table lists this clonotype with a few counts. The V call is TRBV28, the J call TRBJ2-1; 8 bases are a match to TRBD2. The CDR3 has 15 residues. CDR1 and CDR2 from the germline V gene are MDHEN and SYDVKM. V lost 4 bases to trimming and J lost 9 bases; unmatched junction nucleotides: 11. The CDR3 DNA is TGTGCCAGCAGTTCCGGGACTAGATTAAATATTGAGCAGTTCTTC. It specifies CASSSGTRLNIEQFF.

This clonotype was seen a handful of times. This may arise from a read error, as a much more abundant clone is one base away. CDR3 sequence reads: CASSHQMNTEAFF. CDR3 coding DNA: TGTGCCAGCAGCCACCAGATGAACACTGAAGCTTTCTTT. This chain links TRBV7-2 with TRBJ1-1; no definite D call. Germline V gene data show CDR1 as SGHTA and CDR2 as FQGNSA. Trimming removed 5 bases from V and 0 bases from J, with 7 bases in between. The CDR3 contains 13 residues.

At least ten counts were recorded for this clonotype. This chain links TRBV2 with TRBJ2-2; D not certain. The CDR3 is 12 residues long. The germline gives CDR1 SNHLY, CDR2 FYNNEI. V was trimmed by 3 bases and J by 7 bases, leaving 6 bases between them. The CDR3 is CASSEGNGELFF. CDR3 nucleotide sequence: TGTGCCAGCAGTGAGGGGAACGGGGAGCTGTTTTTT.

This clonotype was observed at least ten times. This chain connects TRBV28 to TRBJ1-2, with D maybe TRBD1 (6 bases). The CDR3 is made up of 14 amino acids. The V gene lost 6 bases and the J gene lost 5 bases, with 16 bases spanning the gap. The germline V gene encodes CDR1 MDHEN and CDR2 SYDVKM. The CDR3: CASSQWAGEYGYTF. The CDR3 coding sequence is TGTGCCAGCAGCCAATGGGCAGGGGAGTATGGCTACACCTTC.

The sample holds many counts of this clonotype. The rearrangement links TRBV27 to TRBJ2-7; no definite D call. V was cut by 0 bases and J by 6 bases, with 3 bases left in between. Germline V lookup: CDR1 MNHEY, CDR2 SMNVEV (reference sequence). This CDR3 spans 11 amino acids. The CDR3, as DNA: TGTGCCAGCAGTTTATCGGGCGAGCAGTACTTC. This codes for CASSLSGEQYF.

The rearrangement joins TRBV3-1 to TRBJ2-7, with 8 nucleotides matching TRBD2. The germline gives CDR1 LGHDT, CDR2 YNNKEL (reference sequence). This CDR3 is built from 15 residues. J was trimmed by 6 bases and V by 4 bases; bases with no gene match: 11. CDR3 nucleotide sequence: TGTGCCAGCAGCCCCTCCGGGACTAGGACTTCCGAGCAGTACTTC. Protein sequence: CASSPSGTRTSEQYF.

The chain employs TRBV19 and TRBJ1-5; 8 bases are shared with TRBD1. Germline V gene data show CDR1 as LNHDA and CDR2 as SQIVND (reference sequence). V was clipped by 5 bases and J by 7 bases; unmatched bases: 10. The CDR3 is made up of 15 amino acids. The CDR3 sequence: CASSPPGQASQPQHF. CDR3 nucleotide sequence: TGTGCCAGTAGTCCACCGGGACAGGCGAGCCAGCCCCAGCATTTT.

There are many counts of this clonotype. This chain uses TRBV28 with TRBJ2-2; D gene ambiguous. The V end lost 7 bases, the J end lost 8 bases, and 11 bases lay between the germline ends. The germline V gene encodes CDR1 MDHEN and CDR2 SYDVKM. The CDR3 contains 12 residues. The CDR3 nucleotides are TGTGCCAGCACCCCGAATCGAGGGGAGCTGTTTTTT. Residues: CASTPNRGELFF.

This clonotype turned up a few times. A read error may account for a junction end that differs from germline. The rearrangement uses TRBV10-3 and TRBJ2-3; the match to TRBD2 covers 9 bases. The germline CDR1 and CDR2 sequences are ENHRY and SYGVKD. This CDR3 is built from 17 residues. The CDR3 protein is CATSELLAGRGTDTQYF. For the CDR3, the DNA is TGTGCCACCAGTGAGTTGCTAGCGGGAAGAGGCACAGATACGCAGTATTTT.

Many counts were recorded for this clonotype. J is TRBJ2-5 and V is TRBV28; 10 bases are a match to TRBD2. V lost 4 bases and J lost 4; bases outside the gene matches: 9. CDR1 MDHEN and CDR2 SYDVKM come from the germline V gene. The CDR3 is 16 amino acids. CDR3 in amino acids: CASSSHGPSGRETQYF. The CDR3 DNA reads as TGTGCCAGCAGTTCCCACGGCCCTAGCGGGAGAGAGACCCAGTACTTC.

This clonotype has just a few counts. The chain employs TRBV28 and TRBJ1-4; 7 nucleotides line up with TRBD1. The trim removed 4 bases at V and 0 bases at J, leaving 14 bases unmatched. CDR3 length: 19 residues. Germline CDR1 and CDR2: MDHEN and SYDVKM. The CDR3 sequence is CASSSFSGQKIATNEKLFF. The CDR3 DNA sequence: TGTGCCAGCAGTTCCTTCTCGGGACAGAAAATTGCAACTAATGAAAAACTGTTTTTT.

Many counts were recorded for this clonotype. CDR3 amino acids: CASSLRTTLNEQFF. In DNA form, the CDR3 reads TGTGCCAGCAGTTTAAGGACAACGTTAAATGAGCAGTTCTTC. The gene calls are TRBV12-3 or TRBV12-4 and TRBJ2-1; a weak D match, TRBD1 (5 bases). The CDR3 extends over 14 amino acids. V dropped 2 bases and J dropped 7 bases, with 12 bases sitting between them.